This is a list of T cell receptor beta chains from one sample in a study of T cell changes during pregnancy in multiple sclerosis. Method: immunoSEQ multiplex PCR; TCRdb's copy keeps in-frame clones and lacks some. The data hold about 85,000 clones, with approximately 89% observed a single time. Sequenced here: peripheral blood, sampled in the first trimester of pregnancy. These receptor sequences come from a female donor with multiple sclerosis, enrolled in a pregnancy study. CDR3s include the opening cysteine and the closing phenylalanine or tryptophan. D genes are given only for firm matches. Where a row states a size, it is once, few, many or the class of an expanded clone; other rows omit it.

abundance,d_gene,len,j_gene,v_gene,CDR3aa,CDR3nt
.,.,13,TRBJ2-5,TRBV18,CASSPPATETQYF,TGTGCCAGCTCACCACCAGCTACCGAGACCCAGTACTTC
once,TRBD1,15,TRBJ1-4,TRBV6-6,CASSYPGQGNEKLFF,TGTGCCAGCAGTTATCCGGGACAGGGGAATGAAAAACTGTTTTTT
.,.,12,TRBJ2-5,TRBV6-1,CASRQLQETQYF,TGTGCCAGCAGACAACTACAAGAGACCCAGTACTTC
.,TRBD2,18,TRBJ2-5,TRBV7-2,CASSLLRPGLAGGETQYF,TGTGCCAGCAGCTTATTACGACCGGGACTAGCGGGAGGAGAGACCCAGTACTTC
.,.,13,TRBJ2-7,TRBV19,CASSIDRDREQYF,TGTGCCAGTAGTATAGACAGGGATCGCGAGCAGTACTTC
few,TRBD2,13,TRBJ2-2,TRBV6-5,CATSAGVTGELFF,TGTGCCACTTCGGCGGGAGTCACCGGGGAGCTGTTTTTT
.,TRBD2,19,TRBJ2-3,TRBV2,CASSFFVALGAGEPDTQYF,TGTGCCAGCAGCTTCTTCGTTGCTCTGGGAGCGGGGGAACCGGATACGCAGTATTTT
.,TRBD1,16,TRBJ2-3,TRBV9,CASSRRGTGEADTQYF,TGTGCCAGCAGCCGACGAGGGACAGGGGAGGCAGATACGCAGTATTTT
once,TRBD1,13,TRBJ1-1,TRBV29-1,CSTWTGMNTEAFF,TGCAGCACCTGGACAGGGATGAACACTGAAGCTTTCTTT
.,TRBD2,17,TRBJ2-1,TRBV27,CASSLSGLAGFYNEQFF,TGTGCCAGCAGTTTATCCGGACTAGCGGGGTTCTACAATGAGCAGTTCTTC
.,TRBD2,12,TRBJ2-1,TRBV5-6,CASSRTSHEQFF,TGTGCCAGCAGCCGGACTAGTCATGAGCAGTTCTTC
.,TRBD2,15,TRBJ2-3,TRBV6-5,CASSRSGGALNTQYF,TGTGCCAGCAGCCGAAGCGGGGGGGCCTTAAATACGCAGTATTTT
.,TRBD2,17,TRBJ2-5,TRBV4-1,CASSQAPGLAGLKTQYF,TGCGCCAGCAGCCAGGCTCCGGGACTAGCGGGCTTAAAGACCCAGTACTTC
.,TRBD2,16,TRBJ2-1,TRBV5-4,CASSNGGTSVKNEQFF,TGTGCCAGCAGCAACGGAGGGACTAGCGTTAAGAATGAGCAGTTCTTC
.,TRBD1,12,TRBJ2-2,TRBV28,CAIGTGVGELFF,TGTGCCATCGGTACAGGGGTCGGGGAGCTGTTTTTT
.,TRBD1,16,TRBJ2-7,TRBV2,CASSDLATGGLYEQYF,TGTGCCAGCAGTGACTTGGCGACAGGGGGTCTTTACGAGCAGTACTTC
.,TRBD2,17,TRBJ2-5,TRBV29-1,CSVEDQLAGAYQETQYF,TGCAGCGTTGAAGATCAACTAGCGGGGGCATACCAAGAGACCCAGTACTTC
.,.,14,TRBJ2-3,TRBV19,CASSRTSRTDTQYF,TGTGCCAGTAGTCGTACTAGCCGCACAGATACGCAGTATTTT
.,TRBD2,16,TRBJ2-1,TRBV28,CASTTPGTSANNEQFF,TGTGCCAGCACGACCCCCGGGACTAGCGCTAACAATGAGCAGTTCTTC
.,TRBD1,16,TRBJ2-2,TRBV5-4,CASSPGQGAYTGELFF,TGTGCCAGCAGCCCTGGACAGGGGGCATACACCGGGGAGCTGTTTTTT
.,TRBD2,15,TRBJ2-2,TRBV5-5,CASSNSGENTGELFF,TGTGCCAGCAGCAACAGCGGGGAGAACACCGGGGAGCTGTTTTTT
.,TRBD1,13,TRBJ1-1,TRBV6-4,CASRGQGATEAFF,TGTGCCAGCAGAGGACAGGGTGCCACTGAAGCTTTCTTT
.,TRBD1,15,TRBJ2-5,TRBV5-6,CASSTKTGALETQYF,TGTGCCAGCAGCACCAAGACAGGGGCCTTGGAGACCCAGTACTTC
.,TRBD1,11,TRBJ2-7,TRBV20-1,CSARLDRAHYF,TGCAGTGCTAGATTAGACAGGGCGCATTACTTC